This T cell receptor (beta chain) was observed in a study of vaccination and CD4 T cells after COVID-19. A single record per CDR3 protein comes from TCRdb applying MiXCR to the PCR reads. The sample holds approximately 40,000 distinct CDR3 sequences, 35% to 45% seen once. Noted time point: late sampling 161 to 241 days after vaccination in a few convalescent patients. Trimming took off 4 bases at V and 7 bases at J, with 16 bases between the two ends. This CDR3 has 13 residues. CDR1 DFQATT and CDR2 SNEGSKA come from the germline V gene (reference sequence). This clonotype turned up a few times. This chain connects TRBV20-1 to TRBJ1-1; D ambiguous. The receptor comes from a human donor who had recovered from COVID-19. The input for sequencing was CD4+ T cells from blood, taken about 7 months after SARS-CoV-2 vaccination. CDR3: CSAIGRVRGEAFF. The CDR3 DNA reads as TGCAGTGCTATAGGTAGGGTTCGGGGTGAAGCTTTCTTT.